The rows below give T cell receptor beta chains drawn from one sample of a study of immune heterogeneity within non-small cell lung tumors. TCRdb redid the calling of the multiplex PCR reads with MiXCR, one entry per CDR3 protein. The sample consists of fewer than 13,000 distinct CDR3 sequences, 25% to 35% of them appearing once. The source material was lung tumor tissue. These receptors were obtained from a woman aged 60 to 75 with non-small cell lung cancer. CDR3s include the opening cysteine and the closing phenylalanine or tryptophan. A D gene is named only where the DNA matches it firmly. Clone size appears in some rows only: once, few, many, or a class for an expanded clone.

>15|many|TRBV15|TRBD1|TRBJ2-5
TGTGCCACCAGTAGCGACAGGGGGAAGGGAGAGACCCAGTACTTC
CATSSDRGKGETQYF
>15|medium-sized|TRBV19|NA|TRBJ2-2
TGTGCCAGTAGAGTACGGCAGGGATATTCCGGGGAGCTGTTTTTT
CASRVRQGYSGELFF
>13|many|TRBV19|TRBD1|TRBJ1-2
TGTGCCTCCCGGGACAGGGTAAACTATGGCTACACCTTC
CASRDRVNYGYTF
>12|few|TRBV3-1|NA|TRBJ2-1
TGTGCCAGCAGCCGACTAGTTCACGAGCAGTTCTTC
CASSRLVHEQFF
>15|many|TRBV20-1|TRBD2|TRBJ2-2
TGCAGTGCCCGTATCACTAGCGGGAGGGCCGGGGAGCTGTTTTTT
CSARITSGRAGELFF
>14|medium-sized|TRBV27|NA|TRBJ2-7
TGTGCCAGCAGCCCCGTGGGCGCAAACTACGAGCAGTACTTC
CASSPVGANYEQYF
>15|NA|TRBV30|TRBD2|TRBJ2-3
TGTGCCGGCGGGACTAGCGGGTTTAGCGCAGATACGCAGTATTTT
CAGGTSGFSADTQYF
>16|few|TRBV20-1|TRBD2|TRBJ2-1
TGCAGTGCTACAGGGACTAGCGGGAGAGGCTACAATGAGCAGTTCTTC
CSATGTSGRGYNEQFF
>16|medium-sized|TRBV5-1|TRBD2|TRBJ2-1
TGCGCCAGCAGCCAGGGACTAGCGGGAGCAGGAGTTGAGCAGTTCTTC
CASSQGLAGAGVEQFF
>17|NA|TRBV7-2|TRBD1|TRBJ2-5
TGTGCCAGCAGCACAGGTCCGCTGCGAGGGGGCTTGGGGACCCAGTACTTC
CASSTGPLRGGLGTQYF
>17|medium-sized|TRBV6-1|NA|TRBJ1-5
TGTGCCAGCAGTGAAGCAGGAGGGCGCGATGGCAATCAGCCCCAGCATTTT
CASSEAGGRDGNQPQHF
>15|NA|TRBV25-1|NA|TRBJ1-3
TGTGCCAGCACCCAAGGAGGGGGCTCTGGAAACACCATATATTTT
CASTQGGGSGNTIYF
>15|few|TRBV5-5|TRBD1|TRBJ2-2
TGTGCCAGCAGGTGGGGACAGCTCAACACCGGGGAGCTGTTTTTT
CASRWGQLNTGELFF
>16|NA|TRBV7-9|NA|TRBJ1-1
TGTGCCAGCAGCTTATGGTTTAAGGGGGTGAACACTGAAGCTTTCTTT
CASSLWFKGVNTEAFF
>15|few|TRBV20-1|TRBD2|TRBJ2-1
TGCAGTGCTAGAGGACTAGCGGGAGCGGGGAATGAGCAGTTCTTC
CSARGLAGAGNEQFF